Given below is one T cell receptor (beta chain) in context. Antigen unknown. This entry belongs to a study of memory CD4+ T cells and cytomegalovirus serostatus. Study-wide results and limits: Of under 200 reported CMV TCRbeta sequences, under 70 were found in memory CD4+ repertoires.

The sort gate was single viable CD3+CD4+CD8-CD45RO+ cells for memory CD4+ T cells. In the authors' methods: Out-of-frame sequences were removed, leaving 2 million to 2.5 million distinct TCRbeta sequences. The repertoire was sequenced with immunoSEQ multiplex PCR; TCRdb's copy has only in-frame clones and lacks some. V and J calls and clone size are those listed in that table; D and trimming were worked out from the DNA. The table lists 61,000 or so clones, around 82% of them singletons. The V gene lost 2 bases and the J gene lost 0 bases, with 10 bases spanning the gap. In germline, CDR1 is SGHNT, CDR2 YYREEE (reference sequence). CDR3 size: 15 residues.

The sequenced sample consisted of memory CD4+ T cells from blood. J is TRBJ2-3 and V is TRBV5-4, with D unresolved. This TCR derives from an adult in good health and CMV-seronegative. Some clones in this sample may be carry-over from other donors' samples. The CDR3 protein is CASSFWLGSTDTQYF. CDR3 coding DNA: TGTGCCAGCAGCTTTTGGTTAGGGAGCACAGATACGCAGTATTTT.